The 21 T cell receptor beta chains below come from one sample, sequenced in a study of blood T cell repertoires in COVID-19. The data were produced by immunoSEQ multiplex PCR, yet TCRdb's version contains in-frame clones alone and is incomplete. Found here are around 220,000 clones, 65% to 85% of them singletons; the top ten hold about 7.7%. Specimen: PBMCs or T cells enriched from blood (not recorded which). The receptor source for this set is a woman in her thirties or forties with acute COVID-19.

This clone has just one count. This chain uses TRBV5-4 with TRBJ2-1, with D maybe TRBD2 (6 bases). The V gene lost 4 bases and the J gene lost 4 bases, with 18 bases spanning the gap. CDR1 and CDR2 (germline): SGHNT, YYREEE (reference sequence). The CDR3 loop spans 16 amino acids. The CDR3 loop reads CASSHMVRGNYNEQFF. DNA for the CDR3: TGTGCCAGCAGCCACATGGTGCGGGGCAATTACAATGAGCAGTTCTTC. Full variable domain (missing parts from reference TRBV5-4 and TRBJ2-1): ETGVTQSPTHLIKTRGQQVTLRCSSQSGHNTVSWYQQALGQGPQFIFQYYREEENGRGNFPPRFSGLQFPNYSSELNVNALELDDSALYLCASSHMVRGNYNEQFFGPGTRLTVL.

This chain joins TRBV4-1 and TRBJ2-2; D perhaps matches TRBD1 (5 bases). The germline CDR1 and CDR2 sequences are MGHRA and YSYEKL. V gave up 0 bases and J gave up 7 bases, with 12 bases separating them. The CDR3 is 15 residues long. CDR3 loop: CASSQEPGFFGELFF. CDR3 sequence (DNA): TGCGCCAGCAGCCAAGAACCAGGGTTCTTCGGGGAGCTGTTTTTT.

The V gene is TRBV5-1, the J gene TRBJ2-7; possible D gene TRBD2, 6 bases. CDR3 length equals 16 residues. V was clipped by 0 bases and J by 2 bases, with 15 bases between them. Per germline, CDR1 SGHRS and CDR2 YFSETQ. The CDR3 nucleotides are TGCGCCAGCAGCTTGGGGCCCGAGAAGCGGGCCTACGAGCAGTACTTC. Protein product: CASSLGPEKRAYEQYF.

The V gene is TRBV5-1, the J gene TRBJ2-1, with a tentative D call TRBD2 (6 bases). Trimming pared 4 bases from V and 0 bases from J, leaving 8 bases between. This CDR3 contains 14 residues. Looked up from germline, CDR1 is SGHRS and CDR2 is YFSETQ. The DNA for the CDR3 is TGCGCCAGCAGCGGCGGGAACTCCTACAATGAGCAGTTCTTC. It translates to CASSGGNSYNEQFF.

The chain combines TRBV19 with TRBJ2-1, with 14 bases matching TRBD2. Germline V gene data show CDR1 as LNHDA and CDR2 as SQIVND (reference sequence). J was trimmed by 3 bases and V by 6 bases; bases with no gene match: 7. There are 17 residues in the CDR3. The CDR3 DNA is TGTGCCAGTAGCACTCAGGGACTAGCGGGGGTCTACAATGAGCAGTTCTTC. It yields the protein CASSTQGLAGVYNEQFF.

V gene TRBV29-1 combines with J gene TRBJ1-1; 11 nucleotides agree with TRBD1. CDR3 size: 12 residues. Germline-derived CDR1 and CDR2 are SQVTM and ANQGSEA. V lost 6 bases, J lost 5 bases, and 2 bases stayed unmatched. The CDR3 here is CSVGTGGTEAFF. The CDR3 DNA sequence: TGCAGCGTGGGGACAGGGGGGACTGAAGCTTTCTTT.

The gene calls are TRBV15 and TRBJ1-5, with TRBD1 as a possible D gene (6 bases). Deletions cut 5 bases from V and 6 bases from J, with 11 bases between. Germline lookup yields CDR1 LNHNV and CDR2 YYDKDF (reference sequence). The CDR3 has 13 amino acids. The CDR3: CATSSRGSQPQHF. The CDR3 nucleotides are TGTGCCACCAGCTCCAGGGGTTCTCAGCCCCAGCATTTT.

V usage is TRBV6-5 and J usage is TRBJ2-2; 8 bases match TRBD1. J lost 7 bases, V lost 5 bases, and 3 bases had no gene match. Germline loops: CDR1 MNHEY, CDR2 SVGAGI. There are 13 residues in the CDR3. The DNA of the CDR3 is TGTGCCAGCAGTAGGACAGGGATCGGGGAGCTGTTTTTT. Translation: CASSRTGIGELFF.

The sample holds a few counts of this clone. The chain couples TRBV9 to TRBJ2-7, with D possibly matching TRBD2 (6 bases). Germline V lookup: CDR1 SGDLS, CDR2 YYNGEE. The CDR3 is made up of 15 amino acids. Trimming removed 3 bases at V and 3 bases at J, with 16 bases between. CDR3 region: CASSAGGLSDYEQYF. In DNA, the CDR3 is TGTGCCAGCAGCGCCGGAGGACTAAGCGACTACGAGCAGTACTTC.

V and J are TRBV27 and TRBJ2-2, with TRBD2 matching 10 bases. Germline CDR1 MNHEY, CDR2 SMNVEV (reference sequence). The CDR3 extends over 15 amino acids. With V trimmed by 6 bases and J by 4 bases, 5 bases remained unmatched. The CDR3 region has the DNA TGTGCCAGCAGGAGGACTAGCGGAACCACCGGGGAGCTGTTTTTT. Residues: CASRRTSGTTGELFF.

The V and J genes are TRBV9 and TRBJ1-3; weak D call: TRBD1 (5 bases). The length of the CDR3 is 15 residues. Germline loops: CDR1 SGDLS, CDR2 YYNGEE. Trimming took 0 bases from V and 0 from J, leaving 7 bases between them. This CDR3 is CASSVEGSSGNTIYF. CDR3 sequence (DNA): TGTGCCAGCAGCGTAGAGGGGTCCTCTGGAAACACCATATATTTT.

V usage is TRBV7-6 and J usage is TRBJ1-4; TRBD1 agrees at 8 bases. Germline values: CDR1 SGHVS, CDR2 FNYEAQ. Germline trimming cut 2 bases from V and 8 bases from J; bases unmatched to any gene: 4. This CDR3 has 14 residues. CDR3 residues: CASSLQGAREKLFF. In DNA form, the CDR3 reads TGTGCCAGCAGCTTACAGGGGGCGAGGGAAAAACTGTTTTTT.

This chain links TRBV24-1 with TRBJ1-2; the match to TRBD1 covers 9 bases. CDR1 KGHDR and CDR2 SFDVKD come from the germline V gene. The CDR3 has 14 amino acids. Losses at the gene ends were 3 bases for V and 5 bases for J; bases not matched to a gene: 3. The CDR3 DNA is TGTGCCACCAGTGATACGGGACAGGGTTATGGCTACACCTTC. This codes for CATSDTGQGYGYTF.

The chain couples TRBV5-1 to TRBJ2-2, with unresolved D. This CDR3 is 13 amino acids long. V lost 6 bases to trimming and J lost 6 bases, with 12 bases between them. Per the germline V gene, CDR1 is SGHRS and CDR2 is YFSETQ. CDR3 nucleotides: TGCGCCAGCATACGAGACAAGGCCGGGGAGCTGTTTTTT. Residues: CASIRDKAGELFF.

J is TRBJ1-1 and V is TRBV2; D is possibly TRBD1 (6 bases). The germline V gene encodes CDR1 SNHLY and CDR2 FYNNEI. CDR3 length: 15 residues. V was clipped by 3 bases and J by 0 bases, with 11 bases between them. The CDR3 protein is CASSDVGQLNTEAFF. DNA of the CDR3: TGTGCCAGCAGTGATGTCGGACAGTTGAACACTGAAGCTTTCTTT.

The rearrangement links TRBV7-2 to TRBJ2-1; 9 bases map to TRBD2. This CDR3 contains 17 residues. Germline values: CDR1 SGHTA, CDR2 FQGNSA. The junction had 8 bases not matched to a gene; V was cut back by 5 bases and J by 0 bases. Written as DNA, the CDR3 is TGTGCCAGCAGCCCCCGACTAGCGGAAAGCTCCTACAATGAGCAGTTCTTC. Amino acid sequence: CASSPRLAESSYNEQFF.

The chain uses TRBV24-1 and TRBJ2-5; TRBD1 agrees at 8 bases. CDR3 size: 15 residues. V was clipped by 5 bases and J by 5 bases; unmatched bases: 9. Looked up from germline, CDR1 is KGHDR and CDR2 is SFDVKD. The CDR3 loop reads CATSVGQGAGETQYF. The CDR3 DNA reads as TGTGCCACCAGTGTCGGCCAGGGGGCCGGGGAGACCCAGTACTTC.

The chain is built from TRBV6-4 and TRBJ2-2; 9 nucleotides match TRBD2. In germline, CDR1 is MRHNA, CDR2 SNTAGT. The V gene end was trimmed by 5 bases and the J gene end by 2 bases; junction bases not matched to a gene: 6. The CDR3 is 16 residues long. The CDR3 sequence: CASSQFSGGNTGELFF. The CDR3, as DNA: TGTGCCAGCAGTCAATTTAGCGGGGGAAACACCGGGGAGCTGTTTTTT.

Only one count was recorded for this clone. The J gene is TRBJ2-2, the V gene TRBV19, with TRBD2 identical over 10 bases. Germline CDR1 reads LNHDA; CDR2 reads SQIVND (reference sequence). This CDR3 spans 19 amino acids. Trimming removed 6 bases from V and 4 bases from J; junction bases left unmatched: 17. The CDR3: CASSYGASGRSRTTGELFF. In nucleotides, the CDR3 is TGTGCCAGTAGCTACGGAGCTAGCGGGAGATCCCGGACCACCGGGGAGCTGTTTTTT.

The rearrangement links TRBV19 to TRBJ2-7; no firm D call. Trimming cost V 7 bases and J 4 bases, with 20 bases left between them. CDR3 length equals 15 residues. The germline V gene encodes CDR1 LNHDA and CDR2 SQIVND (reference sequence). CDR3 in amino acids: CASITPPADSYEQYF. In DNA form, the CDR3 reads TGTGCCAGTATAACCCCGCCAGCAGACTCATACGAGCAGTACTTC.

The chain is built from TRBV3-1 (or the pseudogene TRBV3-2) and TRBJ1-2; 7 bases agree with TRBD1. This CDR3 is 15 amino acids long. Germline V gene sequence: CDR1 LGHDT, CDR2 YNNKEL (reference sequence). The ends lost 3 bases at V and 6 bases at J; junction bases unmatched: 10. As DNA, the CDR3 is TGTGCCAGCAGCCATCGCATTGGACAGGTCGATGGCTACACCTTC. This codes for CASSHRIGQVDGYTF.